The clone carrying this T cell receptor beta chain occurred once. Per the authors' pipeline: From reference gene primer amplification, estimates of nucleated cell counts were derived. The assay was immunoSEQ multiplex PCR, and TCRdb's table has in-frame clones only and misses some. From that table come the V and J calls and clone size; the DNA was used to work out D and trimming. The sample records under 85,000 clones, roughly nine tenths being singletons. This specimen comes from a study of blood T cell repertoires in COVID-19. Study context: Acute and convalescent COVID-19 specimens originated in the United States, Italy and Spain. T cells, B-cell-depleted T cells, or PBMCs supplied cDNA or gDNA.

CDR3 length: 13 residues. Germline V gene sequence: CDR1 LGHDT, CDR2 YNNKEL (reference sequence). Trimming left V 1 base short and J 11 bases short, with 14 bases between. The chain combines TRBV3-1 (or the pseudogene TRBV3-2) with TRBJ1-1; D remains unclear. The source is a man of 80 years or more in a cohort sampled during active COVID-19. Sequencing input: peripheral blood. CDR3 region: CASSQAASTGAFF. The CDR3 DNA is TGTGCCAGCAGCCAAGCCGCCTCTACCGGGGCTTTCTTT.